This TCR beta chain was sequenced during a study of blood T cell repertoires in COVID-19. The data were produced by immunoSEQ multiplex PCR, yet TCRdb's version contains in-frame clones alone and is incomplete. Counted here are 250,000 or so clones, about 88% occurring once; the ten biggest clones make up about 1.6%. Cohort 3 recovered donors had two negative PCRs, clearance, or symptom resolution. V was clipped by 1 base and J by 7 bases; unmatched bases: 13. This CDR3 is 16 amino acids long. Germline lookup yields CDR1 SGDLS and CDR2 YYNGEE. V gene TRBV9 combines with J gene TRBJ1-1; TRBD1 aligns across 7 bases. The sample was PBMCs or T cells enriched from blood (not recorded which). The sequence derives from a woman aged 50 to 60 who had recovered from COVID-19. CDR3 sequence (DNA): TGTGCCAGCAGCGTAATAAAGGGGGCGAGAGCGGGTGAAGCTTTCTTT. Translated, it gives CASSVIKGARAGEAFF.